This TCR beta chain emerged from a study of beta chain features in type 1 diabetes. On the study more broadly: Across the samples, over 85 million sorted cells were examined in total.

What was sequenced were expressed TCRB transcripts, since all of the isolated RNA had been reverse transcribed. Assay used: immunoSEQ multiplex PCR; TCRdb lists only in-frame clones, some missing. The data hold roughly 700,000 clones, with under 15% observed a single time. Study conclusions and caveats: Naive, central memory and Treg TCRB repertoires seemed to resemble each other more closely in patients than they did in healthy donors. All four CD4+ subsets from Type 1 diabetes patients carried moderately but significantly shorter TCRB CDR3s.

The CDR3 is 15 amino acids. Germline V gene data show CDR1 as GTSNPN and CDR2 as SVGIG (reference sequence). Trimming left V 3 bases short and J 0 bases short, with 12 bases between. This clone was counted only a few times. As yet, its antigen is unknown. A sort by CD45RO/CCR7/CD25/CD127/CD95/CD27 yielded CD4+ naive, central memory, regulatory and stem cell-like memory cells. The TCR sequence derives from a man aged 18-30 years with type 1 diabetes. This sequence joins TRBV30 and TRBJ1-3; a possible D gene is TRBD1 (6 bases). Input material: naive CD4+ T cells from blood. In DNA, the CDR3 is TGTGCCTGGAGCATTGGACAGCACTCTGGAAACACCATATATTTT. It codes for CAWSIGQHSGNTIYF.